This T cell receptor (beta chain) was identified in a study of T cell responses to AZD1222 COVID-19 vaccine. Clones were sequenced by immunoSEQ multiplex PCR, and TCRdb holds only the in-frame ones, with some missing. The sample records over 80,000 clones, roughly nine tenths being singletons. Germline V gives CDR1 SEHNR, CDR2 FQNEAQ (reference sequence). This CDR3 comprises 15 residues. Trimming removed 1 base at V and 7 bases at J, with 14 bases between. Study-level points and caveats: Nearly half of spike-specific TCRs reportedly target variant regions that are unmutated in the B.1.351 and B.1.1.7 variants.

As regards this clone: Its target is not known.

The sequencing here drew on peripheral blood, taken 28 days after the second AZD1222 dose. The gene calls are TRBV7-9 and TRBJ2-1; weak D call: TRBD1 (5 bases). This clonotype was obtained from an adult who received the AZD1222 COVID-19 vaccine. CDR3 in DNA: TGTGCCAGCAGCTTAGGACAGAGGTCCACAAATGAGCAGTTCTTC. This codes for CASSLGQRSTNEQFF.